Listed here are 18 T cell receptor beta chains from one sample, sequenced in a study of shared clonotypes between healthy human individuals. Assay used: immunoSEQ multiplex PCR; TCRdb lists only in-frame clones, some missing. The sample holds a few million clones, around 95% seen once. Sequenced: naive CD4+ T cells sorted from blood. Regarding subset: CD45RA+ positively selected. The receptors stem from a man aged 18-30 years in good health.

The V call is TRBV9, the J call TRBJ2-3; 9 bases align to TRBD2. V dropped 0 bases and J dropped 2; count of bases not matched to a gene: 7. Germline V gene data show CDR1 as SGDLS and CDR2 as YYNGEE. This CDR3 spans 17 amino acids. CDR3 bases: TGTGCCAGCAGCGTAGGTAGCGGGGGACTTAACACAGATACGCAGTATTTT. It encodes CASSVGSGGLNTDTQYF.

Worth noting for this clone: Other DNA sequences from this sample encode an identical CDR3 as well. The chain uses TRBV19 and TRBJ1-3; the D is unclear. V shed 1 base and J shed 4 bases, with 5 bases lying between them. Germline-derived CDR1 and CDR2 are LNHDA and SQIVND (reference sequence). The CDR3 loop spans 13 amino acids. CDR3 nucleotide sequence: TGTGCCAGTAGTATAGGCGGAGGAAACACCATATATTTT. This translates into CASSIGGGNTIYF.

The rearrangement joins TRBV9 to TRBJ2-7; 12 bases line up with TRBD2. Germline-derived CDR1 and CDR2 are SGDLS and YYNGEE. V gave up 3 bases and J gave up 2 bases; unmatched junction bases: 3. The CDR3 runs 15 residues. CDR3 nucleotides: TGTGCCAGCAGCGAGACTAGCGGGAGTGCCTACGAGCAGTACTTC. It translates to CASSETSGSAYEQYF.

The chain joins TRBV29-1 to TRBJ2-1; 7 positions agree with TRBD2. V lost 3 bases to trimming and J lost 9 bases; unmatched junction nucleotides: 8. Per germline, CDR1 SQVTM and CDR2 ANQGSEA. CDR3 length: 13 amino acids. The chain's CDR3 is CSVDFQLAGEQFF. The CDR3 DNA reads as TGCAGCGTTGACTTTCAGTTAGCGGGTGAGCAGTTCTTC.

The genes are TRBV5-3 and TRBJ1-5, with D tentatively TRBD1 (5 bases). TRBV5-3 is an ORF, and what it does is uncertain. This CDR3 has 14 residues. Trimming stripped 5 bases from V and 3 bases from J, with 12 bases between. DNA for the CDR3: TGTGCCAGAAGAAGGGGCGGGACCAATCAGCCCCAGCATTTT. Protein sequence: CARRRGGTNQPQHF.

The CDR3 DNA reads as TGTGCCAGCAGCTTGGCCGGGACAGGGGGCCCCTATAATTCACCCCTCCACTTT. Translation: CASSLAGTGGPYNSPLHF. This sequence joins TRBV7-6 and TRBJ1-6, with 12 positions matching TRBD1. The CDR3 loop spans 18 amino acids. Trimming cost V 3 bases and J 2 bases; bases outside gene matches: 5. Germline loops: CDR1 SGHVS, CDR2 FNYEAQ.

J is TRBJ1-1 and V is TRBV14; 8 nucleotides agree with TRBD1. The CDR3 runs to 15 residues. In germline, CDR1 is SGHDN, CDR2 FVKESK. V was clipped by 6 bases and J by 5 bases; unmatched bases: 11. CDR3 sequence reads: CASSRQGTVGTEAFF. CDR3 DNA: TGTGCCAGCAGTAGACAGGGGACGGTGGGGACTGAAGCTTTCTTT.

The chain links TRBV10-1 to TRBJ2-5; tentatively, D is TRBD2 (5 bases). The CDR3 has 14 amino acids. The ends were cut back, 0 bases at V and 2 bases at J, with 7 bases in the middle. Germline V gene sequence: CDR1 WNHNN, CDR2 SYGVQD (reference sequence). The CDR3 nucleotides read TGCGCCAGCAGTGAGTCGACGGGGCAAGAGACCCAGTACTTC. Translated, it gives CASSESTGQETQYF.

CDR3 sequence (DNA): TGTGCCAGCAGCGTAGAGCGGACTAGCGGGAGGCCACTCCAAGAGACCCAGTACTTC. It is translated as CASSVERTSGRPLQETQYF. V is TRBV9 and J is TRBJ2-5; 14 positions match TRBD2. The CDR3 runs to 19 residues. Germline values: CDR1 SGDLS, CDR2 YYNGEE. V was pared by 0 bases and J by 1 base, with 8 bases of the junction left unmatched.

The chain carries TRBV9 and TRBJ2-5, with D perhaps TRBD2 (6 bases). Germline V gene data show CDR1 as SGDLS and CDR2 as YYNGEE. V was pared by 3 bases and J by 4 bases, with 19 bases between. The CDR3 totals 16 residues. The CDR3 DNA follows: TGTGCCAGCAGCGGAGGATTGGGGGGAGTTCCAGAGACCCAGTACTTC. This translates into CASSGGLGGVPETQYF.

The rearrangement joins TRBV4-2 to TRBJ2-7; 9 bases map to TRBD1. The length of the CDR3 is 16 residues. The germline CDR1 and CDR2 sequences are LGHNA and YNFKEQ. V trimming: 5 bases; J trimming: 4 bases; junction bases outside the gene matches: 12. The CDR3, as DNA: TGTGCCAGCAGCGGCCAGCTGGGACAGGGAATATACGAGCAGTACTTC. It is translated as CASSGQLGQGIYEQYF.

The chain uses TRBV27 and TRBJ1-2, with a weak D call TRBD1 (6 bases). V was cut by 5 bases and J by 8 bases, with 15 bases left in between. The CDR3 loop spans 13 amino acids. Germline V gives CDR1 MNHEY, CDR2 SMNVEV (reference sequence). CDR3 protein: CASSTGQSGGYTF. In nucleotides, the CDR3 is TGTGCCAGCAGTACCGGACAGAGCGGCGGCTACACCTTC.

CDR3: CASSLGSAANYGYTF. CDR3 nucleotide sequence: TGTGCCAGCAGCTTAGGTTCCGCTGCTAACTATGGCTACACCTTC. This chain uses TRBV7-2 with TRBJ1-2; no reliable D call. V lost 1 base to trimming and J lost 0 bases, with 9 bases between them. The germline CDR1 and CDR2 sequences are SGHTA and FQGNSA. The CDR3 sequence is 15 residues long. Filled out from reference TRBV7-2 and TRBJ1-2, the complete variable domain reads GAGVSQSPSNKVTEKGKDVELRCDPISGHTALYWYRQSLGQGLEFLIYFQGNSAPDKSGLPSDRFSAERTGGSVSTLTIQRTQQEDSAVYLCASSLGSAANYGYTFGSGTRLTVV.

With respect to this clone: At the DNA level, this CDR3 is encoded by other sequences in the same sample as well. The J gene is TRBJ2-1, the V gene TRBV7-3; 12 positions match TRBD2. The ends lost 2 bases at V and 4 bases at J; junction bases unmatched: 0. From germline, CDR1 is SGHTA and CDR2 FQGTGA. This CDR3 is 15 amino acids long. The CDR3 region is CASSLLAGGYNEQFF. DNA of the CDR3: TGTGCCAGCAGCTTACTAGCGGGGGGGTACAATGAGCAGTTCTTC.

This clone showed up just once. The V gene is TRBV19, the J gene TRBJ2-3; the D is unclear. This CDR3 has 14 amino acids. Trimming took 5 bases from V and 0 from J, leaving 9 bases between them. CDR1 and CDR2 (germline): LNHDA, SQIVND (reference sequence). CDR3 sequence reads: CASSPQGSTDTQYF. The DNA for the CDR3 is TGTGCCAGTAGTCCCCAAGGGAGCACAGATACGCAGTATTTT.

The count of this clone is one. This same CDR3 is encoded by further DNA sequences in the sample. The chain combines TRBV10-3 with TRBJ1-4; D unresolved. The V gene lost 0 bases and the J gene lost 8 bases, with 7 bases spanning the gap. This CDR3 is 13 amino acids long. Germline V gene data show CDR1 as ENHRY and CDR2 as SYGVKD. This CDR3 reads CAISESRVEKLFF. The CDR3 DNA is TGTGCCATCAGTGAGTCGAGAGTAGAAAAACTGTTTTTT.

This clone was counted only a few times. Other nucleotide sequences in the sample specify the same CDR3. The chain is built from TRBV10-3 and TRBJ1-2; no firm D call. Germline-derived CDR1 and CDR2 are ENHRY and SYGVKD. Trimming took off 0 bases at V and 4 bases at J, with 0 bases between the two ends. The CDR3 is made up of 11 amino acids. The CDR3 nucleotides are TGTGCCATCAGTGAGTCCTATGGCTACACCTTC. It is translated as CAISESYGYTF.

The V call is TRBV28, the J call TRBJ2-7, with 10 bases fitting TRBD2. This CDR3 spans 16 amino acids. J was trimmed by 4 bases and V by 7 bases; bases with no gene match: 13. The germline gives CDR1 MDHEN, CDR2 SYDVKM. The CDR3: CASNSPSGSGTYEQYF. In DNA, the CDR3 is TGTGCCAGCAACTCCCCTAGCGGGAGCGGGACTTACGAGCAGTACTTC.